The 10 T cell receptor beta chains listed next were all sequenced from one sample in a study of tissue T cells after allogeneic stem cell transplantation. The time point: mouse harvest day 14 after allogeneic transplant. The graft held 10^6 splenic CD5+ T cells and 10^7 T-cell-depleted bone marrow cells. TCRdb's table, derived via immunoSEQ multiplex PCR, lists solely in-frame clones and lacks some. The table records thousands of clones, about two fifths of them present only once. The sample taken for sequencing was skin. These receptors originate from a female BALB/c mouse given C57BL/6 T cells with graft-versus-host disease after an allogeneic hematopoietic cell transplant.

As for this clone: These gene names are mouse names. With the read ending 1 residue before the CDR3 end, the germline J gene is used to fill in that end. The rearrangement uses TRBV16 and TRBJ1-1; D gene unclear. CDR3 size: 13 residues. The V gene lost 1 base and the J gene lost 1 base, with 4 bases spanning the gap. The germline V gene has CDR1 SGHSA and CDR2 FRNQAP. The covered CDR3 bases are TGTGCAAGCAGCTTAGGGCAAAACACAGAAGTCTTC. It translates to CASSLGQNTEVF. The full CDR3 protein reads CASSLGQNTEVFF. Full variable domain (missing parts from reference TRBV16 and TRBJ1-1): NAGVIQTPRHKVTGKGQEATLWCEPISGHSAVFWYRQTIVQGLEFLTYFRNQAPIDDSGMPKERFSAQMPNQSHSTLKIQSTQPQDSAVYLCASSLGQNTEVFFGKGTRLTVV.

As for this clone: Genes here carry mouse names. The read is 1 residue too short to cover the CDR3 end, so that end is filled in from the germline J gene. This chain uses TRBV26 with TRBJ1-6; no firm D call. TRBJ1-6 is marked as an open reading frame, function uncertain. Germline CDR1 reads KGHPV; CDR2 reads FQNQEV (reference sequence). V gave up 2 bases and J gave up 5 bases, with 4 bases separating them. The CDR3 extends over 13 amino acids. CDR3 in amino acids: CASSLTNNSPLYF. CDR3 DNA, as far as it was read: TGTGCCAGCAGTCTGACAAATAATTCGCCCCTCTAC.

Comments on this clone: Gene and germline names: mouse. Sequencing ends 1 residue short of the CDR3 end; the germline J gene provides the rest. J is TRBJ1-2 and V is TRBV26, with D unclear. Per germline, CDR1 KGHPV and CDR2 FQNQEV (reference sequence). The CDR3 extends over 14 amino acids. Trimming pared 1 base from V and 0 bases from J, leaving 6 bases between. The CDR3 reads CASSLYNTNSDYTF. The part of the CDR3 DNA that was read is TGTGCCAGCAGTCTGTACAACACAAACTCCGACTACACC.

About this clone: Gene names denote mouse genes. The DNA ends 1 residue before the CDR3 does, and the rest of the CDR3 is filled in from the germline J gene. The rearrangement uses TRBV26 and TRBJ2-4, with unresolved D. The ends were cut back, 0 bases at V and 5 bases at J, with 6 bases in the middle. CDR1 and CDR2 (germline): KGHPV, FQNQEV (reference sequence). CDR3 length equals 13 residues. The CDR3 here is CASSLSDPNTLYF. The covered CDR3 bases are TGTGCCAGCAGTCTGTCGGACCCAAACACCTTGTAC. Using reference TRBV26 and TRBJ2-4 for the parts outside the CDR3, the full variable domain is NSKVIQTPRYLVKGQGQKAKMRCIPEKGHPVVFWYQQNKNNEFKFLINFQNQEVLQQIDMTEKRFSAECPSNSPCSLEIQSSEAGDSALYLCASSLSDPNTLYFGAGTRLSVL.

Of note for this clone: Each gene name is a mouse one. The observed sequence ends 1 residue before the CDR3 terminus, with the missing tail filled in from the germline J gene. The genes are TRBV23 and TRBJ2-4; the table calls TRBD2, which could not be checked here. CDR3 length: 14 residues. Germline V gene lookup returns CDR1 KGHTA and CDR2 FQNQQP. CDR3 loop: CSSSQNWGGATLYF. CDR3 DNA, as far as it was read: TGCTCCAGCAGTCAAAACTGGGGGGGGGCCACCTTGTAC.

A word on this clone: The listed genes are named as in mouse. The read falls 1 residue short of the CDR3 end, and the missing part is taken from the germline J gene. The gene calls are TRBV12-2 and TRBJ2-2; tentative D call: TRBD1 (6 bases). CDR1 and CDR2 (germline): SGHLS, HYDKME. The CDR3 is 15 residues long. V was shortened by 0 bases and J by 0 bases, with 7 bases between the two germline ends. The sequenced CDR3 bases are TGTGCCAGCTCTCTCCGGACAGCAAACACCGGGCAGCTCTAC. As protein: CASSLRTANTGQLY. From start to end, the CDR3 is CASSLRTANTGQLYF.

Regarding this clone: Gene names and germline match the mouse. Read sequence stops 1 residue before the CDR3 end, and the germline J gene provides the missing end. V usage is TRBV26 and J usage is TRBJ2-5, with D possibly TRBD2 on 5 matching bases. The CDR3 is made up of 13 amino acids. Germline V CDR1 and CDR2: KGHPV, FQNQEV (reference sequence). V was shortened by 2 bases and J by 2 bases, with 5 bases between the two germline ends. The CDR3 DNA, read in part, is TGTGCCAGCAGTCTGCTGGGCCAAGACACCCAGTAC. This gives the protein CASSLLGQDTQY. The CDR3, in full, reads CASSLLGQDTQYF.

About this clone: Each gene name is a mouse one. The read ends 1 residue early relative to the CDR3; the germline J gene fills the gap. The rearrangement uses TRBV31 and TRBJ2-5; D remains unclear. Germline V gene sequence: CDR1 GKSSPN, CDR2 SITVG. V gave up 0 bases and J gave up 3 bases, with 10 bases separating them. The CDR3 is 14 residues long. CDR3 sequence reads: CAWSLEAIQDTQYF. Partial CDR3 DNA: TGTGCCTGGAGTCTAGAGGCAATACAAGACACCCAGTAC.

This clone was detected only a few times. The listed genes are named as in mouse. The CDR3 end lies 1 residue beyond the end of the read and is filled in from the germline J gene. This chain uses TRBV23 with TRBJ2-1; the D call TRBD1 from the table was never checked on the DNA. The CDR3 runs 15 residues. In germline, CDR1 is KGHTA, CDR2 FQNQQP. CDR3 loop: CSSSQSRDTYAEQFF. The part of the CDR3 DNA that was read is TGCTCCAGCAGTCAATCGAGGGACACCTATGCTGAGCAGTTC.

With respect to this clone: Mouse names are used for the genes. The CDR3 is cut off 1 residue early in the read; its end comes from the germline J gene. V is TRBV3 and J is TRBJ2-7; 9 bases line up with TRBD1. Germline V lookup: CDR1 SNHLY, CDR2 FYNGKV (reference sequence). Trimming removed 1 base from V and 7 bases from J; junction bases left unmatched: 5. CDR3 size: 14 residues. The CDR3 DNA, read in part, is TGTGCCAGCAGCTTAGGGGGACAGGGACGGGAACAGTAC. Protein product: CASSLGGQGREQY. The CDR3 reads in full as CASSLGGQGREQYF.